These 9 T cell receptor beta chains were sequenced from one sample in a study of T cell responses to AZD1222 COVID-19 vaccine (dated by TCRdb to the early 2020s). What the time point label conveys for this sample: baseline before first vaccination. Library prep was done by the immunoSEQ multiplex PCR assay. Entries here come from immuneACCESS through TCRdb and include only in-frame sequences with V and J called. Some clones fail to appear in such tables; in the studies checked, an unresolved V gene covers under half of the shortfall, and the cause of the remainder is unknown. For this sample there are 150,000 to 200,000 clones; around 90% appear just once. Around 1.5% of the sample is in the top ten clones. The specimen was peripheral blood, collected on day 0 of AZD1222 vaccination. Receptors were obtained from an adult in good health.

CDR3 loop: CASSPRVDSNQPQHF. The CDR3 nucleotides read TGTGCCAGCAGCCCGCGGGTGGATAGCAATCAGCCCCAGCATTTT. This rearrangement joins TRBV7-8 to TRBJ1-5; D ambiguous. This CDR3 is 15 amino acids long. The germline gives CDR1 SGHVS, CDR2 FQNEAQ. Trimming removed 5 bases from V and 0 bases from J, with 11 bases in between. The variable domain in full, with the rest retrieved from reference TRBV7-8 and TRBJ1-5, is GAGVSQSPRYKVAKRGQDVALRCDPISGHVSLFWYQQALGQGPEFLTYFQNEAQLDKSGLPSDRFFAERPEGSVSTLKIQRTQQEDSAVYLCASSPRVDSNQPQHFGDGTRLSIL.

J is TRBJ1-3 and V is TRBV28; unclear D gene. Germline V gives CDR1 MDHEN, CDR2 SYDVKM. The CDR3 contains 15 residues. V was cut by 6 bases and J by 1 base, with 13 bases left in between. Here the CDR3 reads CASSSDPPSGNTIYF. For the CDR3, the DNA is TGTGCCAGCAGCTCCGATCCTCCTTCTGGAAACACCATATATTTT.

The J gene is TRBJ1-1, the V gene TRBV5-1, with no clear D. V was cut by 4 bases and J by 1 base, with 8 bases left in between. Germline V gene sequence: CDR1 SGHRS, CDR2 YFSETQ. This CDR3 has 13 amino acids. CDR3 loop: CASSMTPNTEAFF. The CDR3 DNA reads TGCGCCAGCAGCATGACACCGAACACTGAAGCTTTCTTT.

This sequence joins TRBV19 and TRBJ2-5, with 10 bases identical to TRBD2. The ends lost 6 bases at V and 4 bases at J; junction bases unmatched: 8. CDR1 and CDR2 from the germline V gene are LNHDA and SQIVND (reference sequence). There are 15 residues in the CDR3. The CDR3 loop is CASSPSGSKGETQYF. DNA for the CDR3: TGTGCCAGTAGCCCTAGCGGGAGCAAGGGAGAGACCCAGTACTTC.

The rearrangement links TRBV7-9 to TRBJ2-1; no clear D gene. Trimming removed 1 base from V and 2 bases from J, with 12 bases in between. CDR1 SEHNR and CDR2 FQNEAQ come from the germline V gene (reference sequence). The CDR3 loop spans 16 amino acids. Written as DNA, the CDR3 is TGTGCCAGCAGCTTAGAGGCAGGTTCCCCCTACAATGAGCAGTTCTTC. This translates into CASSLEAGSPYNEQFF.

This clone was observed once. This sequence joins TRBV18 and TRBJ2-3, with no clear D. Germline CDR1 and CDR2: KGHSH and LQKENI. The V end was cut by 4 bases, the J end by 4 bases, with 6 bases between. The CDR3 contains 12 residues. The CDR3 bases are TGTGCCAGCTCACTTCAGTCAGATACGCAGTATTTT. Translating it yields CASSLQSDTQYF.

This sequence joins TRBV27 and TRBJ2-2; D call uncertain. Between the trimmed V and J ends, which lost 8 bases and 6 bases, there was a span of 10 bases. The germline gives CDR1 MNHEY, CDR2 SMNVEV (reference sequence). The CDR3 sequence is 12 residues long. CDR3 sequence reads: CASSDLPGELFF. The CDR3 coding sequence is TGTGCCAGCTCAGACCTCCCCGGGGAGCTGTTTTTT.

This chain links TRBV6-5 with TRBJ2-1; no definite D call. V dropped 6 bases and J dropped 5 bases, with 5 bases sitting between them. Per the germline V gene, CDR1 is MNHEY and CDR2 is SVGAGI. The CDR3 totals 11 residues. CDR3 in amino acids: CASRANNEQFF. The DNA of the CDR3 is TGTGCCAGCAGAGCAAACAATGAGCAGTTCTTC.

V gene TRBV6-5 combines with J gene TRBJ1-5, with 7 bases fitting TRBD1. V shed 5 bases, J shed 2 bases, and the junction held 6 bases outside the gene matches. This CDR3 contains 15 residues. Germline assignment: CDR1 MNHEY and CDR2 SVGAGI. The CDR3 loop reads CASSPRGLGNQPQHF. The CDR3 coding sequence is TGTGCCAGCAGTCCCAGGGGGTTGGGCAATCAGCCCCAGCATTTT.